The rows below give T cell receptor beta chains drawn from one sample of a study of preoperative IRX-2 immunotherapy in early breast cancer. Generated by immunoSEQ multiplex PCR, the TCRdb table keeps only in-frame clones and is missing some. The table has tens of thousands of clones, just under 80% seen once. This specimen consisted of lymph node tissue, obtained before IRX-2 immunotherapy. The origin of the receptors is a human donor with breast cancer. The CDR3 runs from the conserved cysteine through the conserved F or W. The D gene is left open where the match is weak. Clone size is given for some rows only: seen once, a few or many times, or a class if the clone is expanded.

CDR3aa: CASNKEKGQPQHF; CDR3nt: TGTGCCAGTAATAAGGAGAAGGGACAGCCCCAGCATTTT; v_gene: TRBV19; abundance: once; d_gene: -; j_gene: TRBJ1-5
CDR3aa: CASSSTFTGELFF; CDR3nt: TGTGCCAGCAGTTCAACGTTCACCGGGGAGCTGTTTTTT; v_gene: TRBV6-8; abundance: -; d_gene: -; j_gene: TRBJ2-2
CDR3aa: CASSEIAGGQMTYNEQFF; CDR3nt: TGTGCCAGCAGTGAGATAGCGGGGGGCCAAATGACCTACAATGAGCAGTTCTTC; v_gene: TRBV6-8; abundance: -; d_gene: TRBD2; j_gene: TRBJ2-1
CDR3aa: CASSLGVAGAPDTQYF; CDR3nt: TGTGCCAGCAGCTTAGGGGTAGCGGGGGCTCCCGATACGCAGTATTTT; v_gene: TRBV7-6; abundance: -; d_gene: TRBD2; j_gene: TRBJ2-3
CDR3aa: CASSQVWADYEQYF; CDR3nt: TGCGCCAGCAGCCAAGTTTGGGCAGACTACGAGCAGTACTTC; v_gene: TRBV23-1; abundance: -; d_gene: -; j_gene: TRBJ2-7
CDR3aa: CASSSLDSSNQPQHF; CDR3nt: TGTGCCAGCAGTTCGTTAGACAGTAGCAATCAGCCCCAGCATTTT; v_gene: TRBV6-8; abundance: -; d_gene: -; j_gene: TRBJ1-5
CDR3aa: CASSPSRDTYEQYF; CDR3nt: TGTGCCAGCAGCCCGAGCCGGGATACCTACGAGCAGTACTTC; v_gene: TRBV7-7; abundance: -; d_gene: -; j_gene: TRBJ2-7
CDR3aa: CASKGGLLYNEQFF; CDR3nt: TGTGCTAGTAAGGGGGGCCTTCTCTACAATGAGCAGTTCTTC; v_gene: TRBV12-2; abundance: few; d_gene: -; j_gene: TRBJ2-1
CDR3aa: CASSMTDRDTGELFF; CDR3nt: TGTGCCAGTAGTATGACGGACAGGGACACCGGGGAGCTGTTTTTT; v_gene: TRBV19; abundance: -; d_gene: TRBD1; j_gene: TRBJ2-2
CDR3aa: CAISPGTANSPLHF; CDR3nt: TGTGCCATTAGCCCCGGGACAGCCAATTCACCCCTCCACTTT; v_gene: TRBV6-8; abundance: -; d_gene: TRBD1; j_gene: TRBJ1-6
CDR3aa: CSVGDTAYEQYF; CDR3nt: TGCAGCGTGGGGGACACCGCCTACGAGCAGTACTTC; v_gene: TRBV29-1; abundance: -; d_gene: -; j_gene: TRBJ2-7
CDR3aa: CASSLGGQYTDTQYF; CDR3nt: TGTGCCAGCAGCTTAGGGGGCCAGTACACAGATACGCAGTATTTT; v_gene: TRBV11-3; abundance: -; d_gene: -; j_gene: TRBJ2-3
CDR3aa: CASGAGTAGSGNTIYF; CDR3nt: TGTGCCAGTGGTGCCGGGACGGCGGGTTCTGGAAACACCATATATTTT; v_gene: TRBV19; abundance: -; d_gene: -; j_gene: TRBJ1-3
CDR3aa: CASREPQGPPRTGANVLTF; CDR3nt: TGTGCCAGCAGGGAACCCCAGGGGCCCCCGCGTACTGGGGCCAACGTCCTGACTTTC; v_gene: TRBV9; abundance: -; d_gene: -; j_gene: TRBJ2-6
CDR3aa: CASSSPGSSYNEQFF; CDR3nt: TGTGCCAGCAGCTCCCCCGGGAGCTCCTACAATGAGCAGTTCTTC; v_gene: TRBV11-3; abundance: -; d_gene: -; j_gene: TRBJ2-1
CDR3aa: CASSGGAPEAFF; CDR3nt: TGTGCCAGCTCAGGGGGCGCGCCTGAAGCTTTCTTT; v_gene: TRBV18; abundance: few; d_gene: -; j_gene: TRBJ1-1
CDR3aa: CSVEPPDGKYGYTF; CDR3nt: TGCAGCGTTGAACCTCCGGACGGCAAGTATGGCTACACCTTC; v_gene: TRBV29-1; abundance: -; d_gene: -; j_gene: TRBJ1-2
CDR3aa: CASSLGVGVQETQYF; CDR3nt: TGCGCCAGCAGCTTGGGTGTTGGAGTCCAAGAGACCCAGTACTTC; v_gene: TRBV5-1; abundance: -; d_gene: -; j_gene: TRBJ2-5
CDR3aa: CASSLQAPLRGFNQPQHF; CDR3nt: TGTGCCAGCAGCTTACAGGCCCCGTTACGTGGGTTCAATCAGCCCCAGCATTTT; v_gene: TRBV11-3; abundance: -; d_gene: -; j_gene: TRBJ1-5
CDR3aa: CASRERSNEQFF; CDR3nt: TGTGCCAGCAGGGAAAGGAGCAATGAGCAGTTCTTC; v_gene: TRBV6-8; abundance: medium-sized; d_gene: -; j_gene: TRBJ2-1
CDR3aa: CASSPGEVNQPQHF; CDR3nt: TGCGCCAGCAGCCCGGGGGAGGTCAATCAGCCCCAGCATTTT; v_gene: TRBV5-1; abundance: -; d_gene: -; j_gene: TRBJ1-5
CDR3aa: CASSPTSGGLGEQFF; CDR3nt: TGTGCCAGCAGCCCTACTAGCGGGGGCCTGGGTGAGCAGTTCTTC; v_gene: TRBV6-8; abundance: once; d_gene: TRBD2; j_gene: TRBJ2-1
CDR3aa: CASSLTDTGNTIYF; CDR3nt: TGCGCCAGCAGCTTAACCGATACTGGAAACACCATATATTTT; v_gene: TRBV5-1; abundance: -; d_gene: -; j_gene: TRBJ1-3
CDR3aa: CASRWAGGSNQPQHF; CDR3nt: TGTGCCAGCAGATGGGCCGGCGGTAGCAATCAGCCCCAGCATTTT; v_gene: TRBV6-8; abundance: -; d_gene: -; j_gene: TRBJ1-5
CDR3aa: CASSSSTGGFGELFF; CDR3nt: TGTGCCAGCAGCTCCAGTACGGGGGGCTTCGGGGAGCTGTTTTTT; v_gene: TRBV11-3; abundance: -; d_gene: -; j_gene: TRBJ2-2
CDR3aa: CASSSGTSGVSETQYF; CDR3nt: TGTGCCAGCAGCTCCGGGACTAGCGGGGTATCGGAGACCCAGTACTTC; v_gene: TRBV11-3; abundance: few; d_gene: TRBD2; j_gene: TRBJ2-5
CDR3aa: CASSSPGTSGVGEQFF; CDR3nt: TGTGCCAGCAGCAGTCCCGGGACTAGCGGGGTAGGGGAGCAGTTCTTC; v_gene: TRBV7-6; abundance: once; d_gene: TRBD2; j_gene: TRBJ2-1
CDR3aa: CASSSEPLRTEAFF; CDR3nt: TGTGCCAGCAGCTCCGAACCTCTGCGCACTGAAGCTTTCTTT; v_gene: TRBV11-3; abundance: -; d_gene: -; j_gene: TRBJ1-1
CDR3aa: CACLSGGFYQETQYF; CDR3nt: TGTGCCTGTCTAAGCGGGGGATTTTACCAAGAGACCCAGTACTTC; v_gene: TRBV30; abundance: -; d_gene: TRBD2; j_gene: TRBJ2-5